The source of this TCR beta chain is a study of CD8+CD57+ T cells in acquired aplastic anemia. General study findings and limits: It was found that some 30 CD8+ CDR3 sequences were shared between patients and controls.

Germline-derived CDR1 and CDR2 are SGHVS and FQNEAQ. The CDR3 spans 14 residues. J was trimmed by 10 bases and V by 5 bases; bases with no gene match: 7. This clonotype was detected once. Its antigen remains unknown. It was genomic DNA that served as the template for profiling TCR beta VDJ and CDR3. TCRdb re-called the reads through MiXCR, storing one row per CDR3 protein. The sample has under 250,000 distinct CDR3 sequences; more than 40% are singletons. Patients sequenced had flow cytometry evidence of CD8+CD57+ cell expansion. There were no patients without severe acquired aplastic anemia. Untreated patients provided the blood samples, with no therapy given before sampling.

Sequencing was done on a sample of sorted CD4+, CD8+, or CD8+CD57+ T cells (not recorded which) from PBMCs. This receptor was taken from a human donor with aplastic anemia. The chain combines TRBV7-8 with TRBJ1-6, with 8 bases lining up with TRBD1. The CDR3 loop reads CASSQEDRESPLHF. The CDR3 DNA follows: TGTGCCAGCAGCCAAGAGGACAGGGAGTCACCCCTCCACTTT.